This paragraph reports one TCR beta chain. Its target is unknown. The sample belongs to a study of graft-versus-host responses after intestinal transplantation. Whole-study context: Among the recipients, transplants were multivisceral, liver-intestinal, or isolated intestinal. Every transplant recipient was induced with anti-thymocyte globulin, then maintained on tacrolimus and steroids for two to four years. Study outcomes and limitations: High graft-versus-host to host-versus-graft clonal ratios were seen in allografts of patients with graft-donor T cell macrochimerism. Declining HvG levels early post-transplant were linked to peak circulating GvH clone levels.

The trim removed 4 bases at V and 0 bases at J, leaving 5 bases unmatched. The CDR3 contains 15 residues. The germline V gene encodes CDR1 KGHSH and CDR2 LQKENI. Data came from immunoSEQ multiplex PCR; TCRdb stores just in-frame clones and leaves some out. The table includes about 97,000 clones, approximately 92% detected once. The source was PBMCs, collected approximately 420 days after intestinal transplant. This clonotype was sampled from a human patient who received an intestinal transplant, so some T cells may come from the graft donor. This rearrangement joins TRBV18 to TRBJ1-2; 7 nucleotides line up with TRBD1. CDR3 in amino acids: CASSLGQAPNYGYTF. The CDR3 nucleotides are TGTGCCAGCTCACTTGGACAGGCCCCTAACTATGGCTACACCTTC.